These 14 T cell receptor beta chains were sequenced from one sample in a study of T cells in Graves' hyperthyroidism and ophthalmopathy. What was amplified from RNA transcripts were TCR beta CDR3 regions. The HTBI primer set served for first-round RT-PCR of the TCR CDR3. TCRdb fed the multiplex PCR reads into MiXCR, producing one record per CDR3 protein. The table has some 760,000 distinct CDR3 sequences, around 15% seen once. The source material was blood. The receptors were gathered from a woman under 30 with Graves' hyperthyroidism.

This clonotype was detected many times. The genes are TRBV18 and TRBJ2-3, with D possibly matching TRBD1 (6 bases). The length of the CDR3 is 16 residues. V was clipped by 1 base and J by 4 bases, with 15 bases between them. Germline values: CDR1 KGHSH, CDR2 LQKENI. DNA for the CDR3: TGTGCCAGCTCACCACAACAGGGTCAAGCCGCAGATACGCAGTATTTT. It yields the protein CASSPQQGQAADTQYF.

Ten or more counts support this clonotype. This chain links TRBV11-2 with TRBJ2-1, with 11 nucleotides matching TRBD2. Germline V gene data show CDR1 as SGHAT and CDR2 as FQNNGV. The CDR3 loop spans 16 amino acids. The ends lost 4 bases at V and 2 bases at J; junction bases unmatched: 4. CDR3 in amino acids: CASSSVAGGTYNEQFF. CDR3 in DNA: TGTGCCAGCAGCTCAGTAGCGGGAGGGACCTACAATGAGCAGTTCTTC.

The gene calls are TRBV12-5 and TRBJ1-1; possibly TRBD1 for D (5 bases). V was cut by 3 bases and J by 3 bases, with 8 bases left in between. Germline V gene sequence: CDR1 LGHNT, CDR2 FRNRAP. This CDR3 region has 13 residues. CDR3 nucleotides: TGTGCTAGTGGTTTAAGGGGTTACACTGAAGCTTTCTTT. Amino acid sequence: CASGLRGYTEAFF.

Many counts were recorded for this clonotype. This rearrangement joins TRBV30 to TRBJ2-2; perhaps TRBD1 as D (5 bases). Trimming shortened V by 2 bases and J by 3 bases, and 7 bases separated the two germline ends. CDR1 and CDR2 (germline): GTSNPN, SVGIG (reference sequence). This CDR3 is 13 amino acids long. The CDR3 DNA is TGTGCCTGGAGTACGACAGACACCGGGGAGCTGTTTTTT. Translation: CAWSTTDTGELFF.

The rearrangement joins TRBV9 to TRBJ1-1; D is unresolved. Germline V lookup: CDR1 SGDLS, CDR2 YYNGEE. V shed 1 base and J shed 3 bases, with 10 bases lying between them. This CDR3 spans 14 amino acids. CDR3: CASSVYSRDTEAFF. CDR3 DNA sequence: TGTGCCAGCAGCGTATACAGCCGGGACACTGAAGCTTTCTTT. The full variable domain, in which reference TRBV9 and TRBJ1-1 provide the parts outside the CDR3, is DSGVTQTPKHLITATGQRVTLRCSPRSGDLSVYWYQQSLDQGLQFLIQYYNGEERAKGNILERFSAQQFPDLHSELNLSSLELGDSALYFCASSVYSRDTEAFFGQGTRLTVV.

The chain carries TRBV10-3 and TRBJ1-6; no reliable D call. The CDR3 contains 13 residues. V lost 8 bases, J lost 4 bases, and 9 bases lay in between. From germline, CDR1 is ENHRY and CDR2 SYGVKD. CDR3 sequence (DNA): TGTGCCATCGGGCCAGGATATAATTCACCCCTCCACTTT. Translated, it gives CAIGPGYNSPLHF.

This clonotype was recorded at least ten times. The V and J genes are TRBV30 and TRBJ1-4; D perhaps matches TRBD1 (6 bases). The CDR3 is made up of 14 amino acids. The V end lost 0 bases, the J end lost 8 bases, and 13 bases lay between the germline ends. Per germline, CDR1 GTSNPN and CDR2 SVGIG (reference sequence). The CDR3 protein is CAWSVRTGMEKLFF. In DNA, the CDR3 is TGTGCCTGGAGTGTACGAACAGGGATGGAAAAACTGTTTTTT.

Worth noting for this clonotype: The junction departs from germline at one end; a sequencing error may be responsible. The gene calls are TRBV24-1 and TRBJ2-6; a weak D match, TRBD2 (7 bases). The CDR3 loop spans 14 amino acids. Looked up from germline, CDR1 is KGHDR and CDR2 is SFDVKD. CDR3 sequence (DNA): TGTGCCACCAGTGAAGGGGGGGGGGCCAGCGTCCTGACTTTC. This translates into CATSEGGGASVLTF.

This clonotype was seen ten or more times. This chain joins TRBV9 and TRBJ2-3, with 9 bases that match TRBD2. Germline CDR1 is SGDLS and CDR2 is YYNGEE. The CDR3 is 15 amino acids. The V and J ends lost 0 bases and 4 bases, in that order; junction bases with no gene match: 3. CDR3 in amino acids: CASSVGLAGSDTQYF. The CDR3 nucleotides are TGTGCCAGCAGCGTAGGCCTAGCGGGATCAGATACGCAGTATTTT.

The rearrangement joins TRBV12-3 or TRBV12-4 to TRBJ2-5, with D possibly TRBD1 on 6 matching bases. Trimming took off 8 bases at V and 9 bases at J, with 25 bases between the two ends. The CDR3 length is 15 residues. CDR3 in amino acids: CASSPFRDTERAQYF. The CDR3 nucleotides read TGTGCCAGCTCACCCTTCCGGGACACCGAAAGGGCCCAGTACTTC.

At least ten counts were recorded for this clonotype. The gene calls are TRBV30 and TRBJ1-4, with D hard to call. The length of the CDR3 is 13 residues. V gave up 2 bases and J gave up 8 bases, with 12 bases separating them. Germline-derived CDR1 and CDR2 are GTSNPN and SVGIG (reference sequence). CDR3 amino acids: CAWSNLPGEKLFF. The CDR3 DNA reads as TGTGCCTGGAGTAACCTCCCGGGGGAAAAACTGTTTTTT.

This clonotype was seen at least ten times. This chain joins TRBV2 and TRBJ2-1; 9 nucleotides match TRBD1. This CDR3 spans 15 amino acids. Germline assignment: CDR1 SNHLY and CDR2 FYNNEI. J was trimmed by 8 bases and V by 6 bases; bases with no gene match: 11. CDR3 protein: CASSGGQGDTYEQFF. The CDR3 DNA is TGTGCCAGCAGCGGGGGACAGGGCGATACTTATGAGCAGTTCTTC.

This clonotype was counted only a few times. V and J are TRBV11-2 and TRBJ2-7; TRBD1 aligns across 7 bases. The germline V gene encodes CDR1 SGHAT and CDR2 FQNNGV. The CDR3 covers 15 residues. V was pared by 4 bases and J by 2 bases, with 8 bases of the junction left unmatched. The CDR3 bases are TGTGCCAGCAGCTCGCCGAGGACAGGCCCCTACGAGCAGTACTTC. Protein: CASSSPRTGPYEQYF.

The V call is TRBV4-1, the J call TRBJ1-1, with D possibly matching TRBD1 (5 bases). Germline CDR1 is MGHRA and CDR2 is YSYEKL. Deletions cut 1 base from V and 7 bases from J, with 19 bases between. This CDR3 has 16 amino acids. The DNA of the CDR3 is TGCGCCAGCAGCCAAGCAAGCGAGTTCTGGGGGGGTGAAGCTTTCTTT. Translation: CASSQASEFWGGEAFF.